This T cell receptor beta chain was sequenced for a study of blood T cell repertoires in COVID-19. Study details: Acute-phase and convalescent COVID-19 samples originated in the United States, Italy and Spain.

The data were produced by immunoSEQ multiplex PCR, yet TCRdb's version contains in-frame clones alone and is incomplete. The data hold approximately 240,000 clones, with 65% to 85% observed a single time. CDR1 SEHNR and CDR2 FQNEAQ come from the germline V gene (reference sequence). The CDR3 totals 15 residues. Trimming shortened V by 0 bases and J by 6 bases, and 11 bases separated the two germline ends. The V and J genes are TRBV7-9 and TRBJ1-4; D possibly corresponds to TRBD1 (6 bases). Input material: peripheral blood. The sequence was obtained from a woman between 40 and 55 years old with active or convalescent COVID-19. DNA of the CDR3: TGTGCCAGCAGCTTAGCGGCGGCAGGGGATGAAAAACTGTTTTTT. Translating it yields CASSLAAAGDEKLFF. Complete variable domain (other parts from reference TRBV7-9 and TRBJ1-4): DTGVSQNPRHKITKRGQNVTFRCDPISEHNRLYWYRQTLGQGPEFLTYFQNEAQLEKSRLLSDRFSAERPKGSFSTLEIQRTEQGDSAMYLCASSLAAAGDEKLFFGSGTQLSVL.